The text below deals with one T cell receptor beta chain. This specimen comes from a study of blood T cell repertoires in COVID-19. In the study overall: T cells, B-cell-depleted T cells, or PBMCs provided the cDNA or gDNA that served as material.

As processed by the authors: Amplification of reference gene primers was used by the study to estimate nucleated cell counts. Clones were read by immunoSEQ multiplex PCR, and TCRdb kept only the in-frame ones, dropping some. V and J calls and clone size are those listed in that table; D and trimming were worked out from the DNA. This table has roughly 50,000 clones, 90% appearing once. The CDR3 spans 15 residues. Germline V gene data show CDR1 as SGHAT and CDR2 as FQNNGV. V lost 4 bases, J lost 2 bases, and 14 bases lay in between. Sequenced input: peripheral blood. The clonotype comes from a woman aged 40 to 49 with active COVID-19. The chain has TRBV11-2 and TRBJ1-1; D possibly corresponds to TRBD1 (6 bases). CDR3 nucleotide sequence: TGTGCCAGCAGCTCCCCGGGGGGCACAAACACTGAAGCTTTCTTT. The encoded protein is CASSSPGGTNTEAFF. Filled out from reference TRBV11-2 and TRBJ1-1, the complete variable domain reads EAGVAQSPRYKIIEKRQSVAFWCNPISGHATLYWYQQILGQGPKLLIQFQNNGVVDDSQLPKDRFSAERLKGVDSTLKIQPAKLEDSAVYLCASSSPGGTNTEAFFGQGTRLTVV.